The 22 T cell receptor beta chains presented below share a single source sample, sequenced in a study of OX40 agonist ivuxolimab in advanced cancers. Profiled with immunoSEQ multiplex PCR; TCRdb holds only in-frame clones, not every one. The data contain tens of thousands of clones, about 90% of them singletons. The source material was CD4+ or CD8+ T cells sorted from blood, sampled in a trial of the OX40 agonist ivuxolimab. These receptors were collected from an adult with an advanced solid tumor such as melanoma, head and neck, liver or kidney cancer.

This sequence joins TRBV9 and TRBJ2-6; D might be TRBD1 (6 bases). Germline V gives CDR1 SGDLS, CDR2 YYNGEE. The V gene lost 4 bases and the J gene lost 0 bases, with 17 bases spanning the gap. The length of the CDR3 is 18 residues. Here the CDR3 reads CASSTPGTPYSGANVLTF. DNA of the CDR3: TGTGCCAGCAGCACCCCCGGGACACCTTACTCTGGGGCCAACGTCCTGACTTTC.

The chain employs TRBV5-1 and TRBJ2-7; 13 bases are shared with TRBD2. V was clipped by 6 bases and J by 4 bases; unmatched bases: 7. CDR1 is SGHRS, CDR2 YFSETQ, per germline. There are 15 residues in the CDR3. The CDR3 sequence is CASKIGLAGVYEQYF. The CDR3, as DNA: TGCGCCAGCAAAATTGGACTAGCGGGAGTGTACGAGCAGTACTTC.

The table lists this clone with a count of one. The rearrangement uses TRBV6-1 and TRBJ2-1; possibly TRBD1 or TRBD2 for D (5 bases each). Germline V gene data show CDR1 as MNHNS and CDR2 as SASEGT. V lost 10 bases to trimming and J lost 2 bases, with 18 bases between them. There are 15 residues in the CDR3. In DNA form, the CDR3 reads TGTGCCACAGCCTCGGGGACGGGCACCTACAATGAGCAGTTCTTC. It translates to CATASGTGTYNEQFF.

This chain connects TRBV9 to TRBJ2-1, with a possible D match to TRBD2 (6 bases). Between the trimmed V and J ends, which lost 3 bases and 0 bases, there was a span of 7 bases. The V gene's germline CDR1 is SGDLS and CDR2 YYNGEE. This CDR3 is built from 14 residues. CDR3 DNA: TGTGCCAGCAGCGCCGGGAGCTCCTACAATGAGCAGTTCTTC. Protein sequence: CASSAGSSYNEQFF.

The V and J genes are TRBV5-6 and TRBJ2-1, with D perhaps TRBD1 (6 bases). From germline, CDR1 is SGHDT and CDR2 YYEEEE. The CDR3 consists of 15 residues. The ends were cut back, 3 bases at V and 2 bases at J, with 12 bases in the middle. This CDR3 is CASSSDRLTYNEQFF. The CDR3 coding sequence is TGTGCCAGCAGCTCAGACAGGTTGACCTACAATGAGCAGTTCTTC.

CDR3 region: CASSEVGTGVQETQYF. As DNA, the CDR3 is TGTGCCAGCAGTGAAGTTGGGACAGGGGTCCAAGAGACCCAGTACTTC. The chain recombines TRBV6-1 with TRBJ2-5; 10 nucleotides match TRBD1. The CDR3 has 16 amino acids. Germline V gives CDR1 MNHNS, CDR2 SASEGT. V shed 1 base and J 1 base; nucleotides not matched to a gene: 3.

The chain links TRBV6-4 to TRBJ2-2; D possibly uses TRBD1 or TRBD2 (5 bases each). Germline CDR1 and CDR2: MRHNA and SNTAGT. V gave up 3 bases and J gave up 3 bases, with 11 bases separating them. This CDR3 region has 15 residues. DNA of the CDR3: TGTGCCAGCAGTGAACACGGGGCGCACACCGGGGAGCTGTTTTTT. This translates into CASSEHGAHTGELFF.

The chain employs TRBV28 and TRBJ1-4; the D is unclear. Looked up from germline, CDR1 is MDHEN and CDR2 is SYDVKM. This CDR3 is 15 amino acids long. V gave up 2 bases and J gave up 2 bases, with 9 bases separating them. The CDR3 reads CASSLLLNTNEKLFF. In DNA, the CDR3 is TGTGCCAGCAGTTTACTATTAAACACTAATGAAAAACTGTTTTTT.

The J gene is TRBJ2-7, the V gene TRBV4-3; 10 bases map to TRBD2. The V gene's germline CDR1 is LGHNA and CDR2 YSLEER. Germline trimming cut 0 bases from V and 3 bases from J; bases unmatched to any gene: 5. The CDR3 length is 16 residues. The CDR3 here is CASSQDASGSFYEQYF. The CDR3 DNA reads TGCGCCAGCAGCCAAGACGCTAGCGGGAGCTTCTACGAGCAGTACTTC.

The gene calls are TRBV28 and TRBJ1-2, with 11 nucleotides matching TRBD1. The CDR3 has 16 residues. V lost 4 bases and J lost 7; bases outside the gene matches: 11. The germline V gene has CDR1 MDHEN and CDR2 SYDVKM. This chain's CDR3 is CASSYRTGGVSGGYTF. As DNA, the CDR3 is TGTGCCAGCAGTTATAGGACAGGGGGCGTCTCTGGTGGCTACACCTTC.

CDR3 nucleotide sequence: TGTGCCAGCAGCTTGACAGGATCTAATGAAAAACTGTTTTTT. Protein sequence: CASSLTGSNEKLFF. The chain employs TRBV7-8 and TRBJ1-4, with D perhaps matching TRBD1 (6 bases). This CDR3 contains 14 residues. CDR1 is SGHVS and CDR2 is FQNEAQ in the germline V gene. The ends were cut back, 3 bases at V and 3 bases at J, with 8 bases in the middle.

In its sample, this clone was seen once. The chain joins TRBV5-1 to TRBJ2-7, with TRBD1 matching over 11 bases. CDR1 SGHRS and CDR2 YFSETQ come from the germline V gene. CDR3 length: 15 amino acids. V was pared by 4 bases and J by 1 base, with 4 bases of the junction left unmatched. CDR3 sequence reads: CASSPRDRGSYEQYF. As DNA, the CDR3 is TGCGCCAGCAGCCCCCGGGACAGGGGGTCCTACGAGCAGTACTTC. Looking up the rest from reference TRBV5-1 and TRBJ2-7 gives the full variable domain: KAGVTQTPRYLIKTRGQQVTLSCSPISGHRSVSWYQQTPGQGLQFLFEYFSETQRNKGNFPGRFSGRQFSNSRSEMNVSTLELGDSALYLCASSPRDRGSYEQYFGPGTRLTVT.

Details on this clone: One end of the junction is discordant with germline, which a read error may explain. The V call is TRBV7-2, the J call TRBJ2-4; D possibly corresponds to TRBD2 (5 bases). CDR1 and CDR2 (germline): SGHTA, FQGNSA. The CDR3 covers 12 residues. The CDR3 protein is CASSVNGVPHRF. CDR3 DNA: TGTGCCAGCAGTGTTAACGGGGTGCCGCATCGTTTC. Combining the CDR3 with reference TRBV7-2 and TRBJ2-4 gives the whole variable domain GAGVSQSPSNKVTEKGKDVELRCDPISGHTALYWYRQSLGQGLEFLIYFQGNSAPDKSGLPSDRFSAERTGGSVSTLTIQRTQQEDSAVYLCASSVNGVPHRFGAGTRLSVL.

The chain combines TRBV14 with TRBJ2-5; TRBD2 matches 9 bases. Looked up from germline, CDR1 is SGHDN and CDR2 is FVKESK. The length of the CDR3 is 17 residues. With V trimmed by 0 bases and J by 7 bases, 12 bases remained unmatched. This chain's CDR3 is CASSQDNRLAAPGTQYF. The CDR3, as DNA: TGTGCCAGCAGCCAAGATAACCGACTAGCGGCCCCGGGGACCCAGTACTTC.

The chain combines TRBV5-8 with TRBJ2-7; D is ambiguous. CDR3 length: 15 residues. V gave up 0 bases and J gave up 0 bases, with 10 bases separating them. Germline V CDR1 and CDR2: SGHTS, YDEGEE. CDR3 region: CASSLVTVSSYEQYF. The CDR3 region has the DNA TGTGCCAGCAGCTTGGTGACTGTGAGCTCCTACGAGCAGTACTTC.

The chain is built from TRBV27 and TRBJ2-1; no clear D. Between the trimmed V and J ends, which lost 6 bases and 8 bases, there was a span of 8 bases. The germline gives CDR1 MNHEY, CDR2 SMNVEV (reference sequence). CDR3 length: 11 residues. CDR3 DNA sequence: TGTGCCAGCAGACAAGCTTATGAGCAGTTCTTC. Its translation is CASRQAYEQFF.

This rearrangement joins TRBV19 to TRBJ1-5, with a tentative D call TRBD1 (5 bases). Trimming removed 5 bases from V and 11 bases from J, with 19 bases in between. From germline, CDR1 is LNHDA and CDR2 SQIVND (reference sequence). CDR3 length: 14 amino acids. The CDR3 coding sequence is TGTGCCAGTAGTCCCCTCAGGGCCTATCCGTCCCAGCATTTT. It codes for CASSPLRAYPSQHF. Full variable domain (rest looked up from reference TRBV19 and TRBJ1-5): DGGITQSPKYLFRKEGQNVTLSCEQNLNHDAMYWYRQDPGQGLRLIYYSQIVNDFQKGDIAEGYSVSREKKESFPLTVTSAQKNPTAFYLCASSPLRAYPSQHFGDGTRLSIL.

The CDR3 loop is CASSLSGLAGSNEQFF. The CDR3 DNA follows: TGTGCCAGCAGCTTAAGTGGTCTAGCGGGATCCAATGAGCAGTTCTTC. The V and J genes are TRBV7-3 and TRBJ2-1; TRBD2 matches 9 bases. The germline V gene has CDR1 SGHTA and CDR2 FQGTGA. The ends lost 1 base at V and 6 bases at J; junction bases unmatched: 7. This CDR3 is 16 amino acids long.

The rearrangement uses TRBV21-1 and TRBJ1-2. TRBV21-1 is given as a pseudogene. CDR3 length: 21 residues. CDR3 in DNA: TGTGCCAGCAGCAAAGGGAGGCAGGCGCGGTTTCGCGACGCTACAACCTATGGCTACACCTTC. As protein: CASSKGRQARFRDATTYGYTF.

V and J are TRBV6-1 and TRBJ2-1; possible D gene TRBD2, 5 bases. CDR3 length: 16 residues. The germline V gene has CDR1 MNHNS and CDR2 SASEGT. The V and J ends lost 1 base and 0 bases respectively, with 10 bases between them. This CDR3 is CASSEGEFSSYNEQFF. The CDR3 DNA follows: TGTGCCAGCAGTGAAGGGGAGTTTAGCTCCTACAATGAGCAGTTCTTC.

The genes are TRBV30 and TRBJ2-7; unclear D gene. This CDR3 comprises 13 residues. Germline CDR1 reads GTSNPN; CDR2 reads SVGIG (reference sequence). V lost 0 bases to trimming and J lost 2 bases, with 8 bases between them. CDR3 residues: CAWSVENPYEQYF. CDR3 bases: TGTGCCTGGAGTGTAGAGAATCCCTACGAGCAGTACTTC.

In DNA, the CDR3 is TGTGCCACCAGCCCGGTGGTACAGTGGGACGAGCAGTACTTC. Translated, it gives CATSPVVQWDEQYF. J is TRBJ2-7 and V is TRBV15; no firm D call. The CDR3 runs 14 residues. V gave up 5 bases and J gave up 5 bases, with 16 bases separating them. CDR1 LNHNV and CDR2 YYDKDF come from the germline V gene (reference sequence). The variable domain in full, with the rest retrieved from reference TRBV15 and TRBJ2-7, is DAMVIQNPRYQVTQFGKPVTLSCSQTLNHNVMYWYQQKSSQAPKLLFHYYDKDFNNEADTPDNFQSRRPNTSFCFLDIRSPGLGDTAMYLCATSPVVQWDEQYFGPGTRLTVT.